This T cell receptor (beta chain) was identified in a study of blood T cell repertoires in COVID-19 (TCRdb year 2020). Broadly, across the study: Samples from collaborators originated in the United States, Italy and Spain and spanned both the acute and convalescent phases of COVID-19. The prospective study material was composed of cDNA or gDNA derived from T cells, B-cell-depleted T cells, or PBMCs. The dataset comprised deeply sampled blood TCRbeta repertoires from subjects exposed to, actively infected with, or recovered from COVID-19. The repertoires were released in a freely available public database intended as a resource for research on the immune response to SARS-CoV-2. The samples were drawn from the first 160 participants of the ongoing ImmuneRACE study and from some 1,300 subjects provided by 6 global collaborators. A de-identified subject ID, COVID-19 status, age in years and sex were almost always included in the sample metadata. HLA class I and class II types, where available, came from metadata supplied by the sample provider rather than from assay-based typing. Paper-wide results and their limitations: The amount of clinical and demographic metadata varied by source and participant and was provided uncurated.

TCRbeta CDR3 regions were amplified from genomic DNA by means of the immunoSEQ Assay, a bias-controlled multiplex PCR. The authors' analysis ran thus. The number of nucleated cells in each sample was estimated by amplification of reference gene primers within the assay. To quantify the absolute abundance of each unique TCRbeta CDR3 rearrangement, sequence reads were collapsed and filtered. Productive Simpson clonality was computed per sample as the square root of Simpson's diversity index over productive rearrangements. TCRdb carries this immuneACCESS record with in-frame sequences only. Its versions omit some clonotypes, under half of them owing to an unresolved V gene in the studies checked, with the rest unexplained. That table furnishes V, J and clone size, whereas the DNA furnished D and trimming. The sample contains about 430,000 clones, approximately 90% of them found a single time. The ten most abundant clones make up 1.4% to 1.5% of the sample.

V gives up 4 bases and J gives up 5 bases, and the segment between their germline ends measures 16 bases. Sequences SGDLS (CDR1) and YYNGEE (CDR2) are obtained from the germline V gene. The CDR3 holds 15 amino acids from the cysteine to the phenylalanine. This entry keeps only the CDR3 DNA: 45 bases, framed from base 1. Enrolling through a virtual design, the prospective study's participants ranged in age from roughly 18 to 95 years and lived across about two dozen United States geographic areas. To assign participants to cohorts, the prospective study relied on clinical history that participants themselves reported in a screening survey and a study questionnaire. A participant counted as exposed if, within 2 weeks of entering the study, that participant had been in contact with someone who had a PCR-confirmed or clinician-diagnosed COVID-19 case. In the prospective study, whole blood, serum and a nasopharyngeal or oropharyngeal swab were collected from each participant by mobile phlebotomists. Additional blood draws and questionnaires over an approximately two-month period could optionally be provided by prospective study participants. Prospective study blood samples were shipped either frozen or at room temperature before DNA extraction.

Of note for this clone: Its specific antigen is unknown. No quality values exist for individual bases; no much larger clone is one base distant.

The sequencing input was PBMCs or T cells enriched from blood (not recorded which). This chain is built from TRBV9 and TRBJ2-1, with TRBD2 tentatively as D gene (6 bases match). The sequence came from a woman in her late teens or twenties who had been exposed to COVID-19. The CDR3 region: CASSSQLGGNNEQFF. The bases read TGTGCCAGCAGCTCACAGCTGGGGGGAAACAATGAGCAGTTCTTC.